The 25 T cell receptor beta chains listed next were all sequenced from one sample in a study of T cells after yellow fever vaccination. TCRdb called the 5' RACE reads again in MiXCR, with one record for every CDR3 protein. There are roughly 150,000 distinct CDR3 sequences in the sample; about 7.7% occur only once, and roughly 0.73% lies in the top ten. Sequenced here: CD4+ T cells sorted from PBMCs, sampled 5 days after the yellow fever booster vaccination. These receptors were collected from a man aged 25-45 years who received the YFV17D yellow fever vaccine.

Ten or more counts support this clonotype. The chain couples TRBV10-2 to TRBJ2-1; D is tentatively TRBD1 or TRBD2 (5 bases each). The CDR3 has 16 amino acids. Germline V gives CDR1 WSHSY, CDR2 SAAADI. Trimming cost V 3 bases and J 9 bases, with 21 bases left between them. The CDR3 sequence: CASSDPSGTRVGEQFF. CDR3 nucleotides: TGCGCCAGCAGTGATCCTTCCGGGACCAGGGTGGGTGAGCAGTTCTTC.

This clonotype was observed at least ten times. The chain uses TRBV12-3 or TRBV12-4 and TRBJ2-3; no definite D call. The CDR3 totals 12 residues. Trimming cost V 6 bases and J 4 bases, with 8 bases left between them. The DNA of the CDR3 is TGTGCCAGCAGCCGGGCTTCAGATACGCAGTATTTT. Translating it yields CASSRASDTQYF.

This sequence joins TRBV18 and TRBJ1-6; D is unresolved. Germline V lookup: CDR1 KGHSH, CDR2 LQKENI. The CDR3 runs 15 residues. V lost 3 bases and J 7 bases, leaving 13 bases between the germline ends. In DNA, the CDR3 is TGTGCCAGCTCACCCAAGGGATCGAGCAATTCACCCCTCCACTTT. As protein: CASSPKGSSNSPLHF.

This clonotype appeared many times. The gene calls are TRBV12-3 or TRBV12-4 and TRBJ2-2; a weak D match, TRBD2 (6 bases). Trimming removed 4 bases from V and 5 bases from J, with 14 bases in between. The CDR3 has 15 amino acids. The CDR3 sequence is CASSSNRERTGELFF. In DNA, the CDR3 is TGTGCCAGCAGTTCAAATCGGGAGCGAACCGGGGAGCTGTTTTTT.

This clonotype was recorded many times. The CDR3, as DNA: TGCAGTGCTAGCCGGGACTCGGGGGCCAACGTCCTGACTTTC. It encodes CSASRDSGANVLTF. The chain is built from TRBV20-1 and TRBJ2-6; possibly TRBD2 for D (6 bases). Germline V gives CDR1 DFQATT, CDR2 SNEGSKA (reference sequence). Trimming shortened V by 3 bases and J by 4 bases, and 10 bases separated the two germline ends. This CDR3 is built from 14 residues.

This clonotype came up many times. The chain is built from TRBV7-9 and TRBJ2-3; no firm D call. Per germline, CDR1 SEHNR and CDR2 FQNEAQ (reference sequence). With 0 bases removed from V and 2 bases from J, the gap between germline ends came to 6 bases. This CDR3 contains 14 residues. The CDR3 loop reads CASSLATYTDTQYF. CDR3 coding DNA: TGTGCCAGCAGCTTAGCCACCTACACAGATACGCAGTATTTT.

This clonotype was seen repeatedly, ten times or more. The genes are TRBV5-1 and TRBJ2-1, with 8 bases lining up with TRBD1. The CDR3 runs 14 residues. Germline V gives CDR1 SGHRS, CDR2 YFSETQ. V lost 0 bases to trimming and J lost 7 bases; unmatched junction nucleotides: 3. The CDR3 DNA follows: TGCGCCAGCAGCTTGGTTACAGGGGGGAATGAGCAGTTCTTC. Translation: CASSLVTGGNEQFF. The full variable domain, completed using reference TRBV5-1 and TRBJ2-1, is KAGVTQTPRYLIKTRGQQVTLSCSPISGHRSVSWYQQTPGQGLQFLFEYFSETQRNKGNFPGRFSGRQFSNSRSEMNVSTLELGDSALYLCASSLVTGGNEQFFGPGTRLTVL.

This clonotype was counted at least ten times. The chain links TRBV19 to TRBJ2-1; D may be TRBD1 (6 bases). There are 15 residues in the CDR3. The V gene lost 1 base and the J gene lost 0 bases, with 7 bases spanning the gap. Germline V gives CDR1 LNHDA, CDR2 SQIVND (reference sequence). CDR3 sequence (DNA): TGTGCCAGTAGTATAGTGGGGGCCTCCTACAATGAGCAGTTCTTC. Amino acid sequence: CASSIVGASYNEQFF.

This clonotype was observed many times. The CDR3 DNA reads TGTGCCAGCAGCCCACAAGCGGGAGCCGCCTACAATGAGCAGTTCTTC. It encodes CASSPQAGAAYNEQFF. The J gene is TRBJ2-1, the V gene TRBV5-4; 8 bases align to TRBD2. Trimming removed 4 bases from V and 2 bases from J; junction bases left unmatched: 8. The CDR3 sequence is 16 residues long. CDR1 is SGHNT, CDR2 YYREEE, per germline (reference sequence).

At least ten counts were recorded for this clonotype. This chain connects TRBV10-3 to TRBJ1-2, with 7 bases aligning to TRBD1. The CDR3 totals 14 residues. Germline CDR1 ENHRY, CDR2 SYGVKD. Trimming took 6 bases from V and 5 from J; bases not matched to a gene: 9. For the CDR3, the DNA is TGTGCCATCAGCCAAGGGACAGAACAGTATGGCTACACCTTC. As protein: CAISQGTEQYGYTF.

Notes on this clonotype: A much larger clone is a single base away; this may be a read error. The chain combines TRBV4-2 with TRBJ2-5, with D possibly matching TRBD2 (6 bases). This CDR3 spans 14 amino acids. Germline CDR1 and CDR2: LGHNA and YNFKEQ. The CDR3 bases are TGTGCCACTGCTTCACTCGGGAGTGGAGAGACCCACTACTTC. Translation gives CATASLGSGETHYF.

This clonotype was seen more than once but under ten times. The genes are TRBV20-1 and TRBJ1-5, with D possibly TRBD1 on 5 matching bases. Germline-derived CDR1 and CDR2 are DFQATT and SNEGSKA (reference sequence). The CDR3 is 20 residues long. V lost 6 bases, J lost 0 bases, and 30 bases lay in between. CDR3: CSASGASSGVGLYSNQPQHF. For the CDR3, the DNA is TGCAGTGCCAGCGGGGCTTCCTCTGGGGTGGGGCTATATAGCAATCAGCCCCAGCATTTT.

This clonotype was recorded at least ten times. The V gene is TRBV7-6, the J gene TRBJ2-5; perhaps D is TRBD1 or TRBD2 (5 bases each). CDR1 and CDR2 from the germline V gene are SGHVS and FNYEAQ. The CDR3 length is 14 residues. The V end lost 6 bases, the J end lost 5 bases, and 16 bases lay between the germline ends. CDR3 bases: TGTGCCAGCAGTCCCCCGGGGCCCGTGGAGACCCAGTACTTC. It codes for CASSPPGPVETQYF.

This clonotype was counted many times. The V gene is TRBV5-6, the J gene TRBJ2-5; 8 bases are a match to TRBD2. CDR1 and CDR2 (germline): SGHDT, YYEEEE. The CDR3 has 13 amino acids. Germline trimming cut 5 bases from V and 5 bases from J; bases unmatched to any gene: 5. CDR3 sequence: CASSPTSVETQYF. The CDR3 DNA is TGTGCCAGCAGTCCGACTAGCGTGGAGACCCAGTACTTC. Full variable domain (missing parts from reference TRBV5-6 and TRBJ2-5): DAGVTQSPTHLIKTRGQQVTLRCSPKSGHDTVSWYQQALGQGPQFIFQYYEEEERQRGNFPDRFSGHQFPNYSSELNVNALLLGDSALYLCASSPTSVETQYFGPGTRLLVL.

This clonotype was observed at least ten times. The chain couples TRBV10-3 to TRBJ2-2, with TRBD2 as a possible D gene (5 bases). The ends were cut back, 8 bases at V and 8 bases at J, with 18 bases in the middle. The CDR3 is 14 residues long. Germline V CDR1 and CDR2: ENHRY, SYGVKD. CDR3 protein: CAISGIQGLGELFF. The CDR3 DNA reads TGTGCCATCTCCGGGATCCAAGGTTTAGGGGAGCTGTTTTTT.

This clonotype was recorded many times. This sequence joins TRBV20-1 and TRBJ2-3, with D unclear. CDR3 length: 14 amino acids. V lost 5 bases, J lost 1 base, and 13 bases lay in between. Per the germline V gene, CDR1 is DFQATT and CDR2 is SNEGSKA (reference sequence). CDR3 region: CSASEFEGTDTQYF. The CDR3 DNA is TGCAGTGCTTCCGAATTCGAAGGCACAGATACGCAGTATTTT.

Of note for this clonotype: A much larger clone lies one base from this, so it may be a read error. The J gene is TRBJ2-3, the V gene TRBV7-9, with D tentatively TRBD2 (5 bases). V lost 4 bases to trimming and J lost 0 bases, with 17 bases between them. The CDR3 loop spans 17 amino acids. The germline CDR1 and CDR2 sequences are SEHNR and FQNEAQ (reference sequence). In DNA, the CDR3 is TGTGCCAGCAGCTCCAGACTATCGGGATTGAGCACAGATACGCAGTATTTT. Its translation is CASSSRLSGLSTDTQYF.

The chain recombines TRBV18 with TRBJ2-7; D is undetermined. CDR1 KGHSH and CDR2 LQKENI come from the germline V gene. This CDR3 has 13 residues. The V gene lost 3 bases and the J gene lost 6 bases, with 12 bases spanning the gap. The chain's CDR3 is CASSPSPLGEQYF. CDR3 DNA: TGTGCCAGCTCACCCTCTCCTCTGGGCGAGCAGTACTTC.

This clonotype has at least ten counts. The chain is built from TRBV6-4 and TRBJ1-6; D is perhaps TRBD1 (5 bases). The CDR3 contains 15 residues. The germline V and J ends were trimmed by 8 bases and 6 bases, with 17 bases remaining between them. Per germline, CDR1 MRHNA and CDR2 SNTAGT. The CDR3 coding sequence is TGTGCCAGCGCGGGGCGCCGCGTTCCTAATTCACCCCTCCACTTT. It yields the protein CASAGRRVPNSPLHF.

At least ten counts were recorded for this clonotype. The chain carries TRBV6-2 or TRBV6-3 and TRBJ2-4; D unclear. This CDR3 contains 14 residues. The germline CDR1 and CDR2 sequences are MNHEY and SVGEGT. V gave up 2 bases and J gave up 1 base, with 6 bases separating them. The CDR3 region is CASSYGFAKNIQYF. The CDR3 nucleotides read TGTGCCAGCAGTTACGGATTTGCCAAAAACATTCAGTACTTC.

Ten or more counts support this clonotype. The chain combines TRBV7-2 with TRBJ2-6; D is undetermined. V was pared by 0 bases and J by 2 bases, with 5 bases between. Per the germline V gene, CDR1 is SGHTA and CDR2 is FQGNSA. The CDR3 spans 15 residues. CDR3: CASSLAGPGANVLTF. The CDR3 DNA reads as TGTGCCAGCAGCTTAGCAGGGCCTGGGGCCAACGTCCTGACTTTC.

This clonotype occurred many times. The V and J genes are TRBV19 and TRBJ1-1, with 7 bases matching TRBD1. The CDR3 runs to 14 residues. CDR1 LNHDA and CDR2 SQIVND come from the germline V gene (reference sequence). With V trimmed by 6 bases and J by 1 base, 5 bases remained unmatched. CDR3 nucleotide sequence: TGTGCCAGTAGACACCAGGGGGAGAACACTGAAGCTTTCTTT. The encoded protein is CASRHQGENTEAFF.

This chain joins TRBV11-2 and TRBJ2-3, with D tentatively TRBD2 (6 bases). V lost 7 bases and J 6 bases, leaving 11 bases between the germline ends. The CDR3 has 12 amino acids. The germline V gene encodes CDR1 SGHAT and CDR2 FQNNGV. CDR3 amino acids: CASKGLLDTQYF. The DNA of the CDR3 is TGTGCCAGCAAGGGACTGCTGGATACGCAGTATTTT.

This clonotype was seen ten or more times. The chain recombines TRBV7-2 with TRBJ2-3; 10 nucleotides agree with TRBD2. The J segment lost 4 bases and the V segment lost 8 bases, leaving 9 bases of the junction unmatched. The CDR3 is 15 residues long. CDR1 is SGHTA and CDR2 is FQGNSA in the germline V gene. CDR3 in DNA: TGTGCCAGCTCTAGCGGGAGTTTGGGCTCAGATACGCAGTATTTT. Its translation: CASSSGSLGSDTQYF.

This clonotype was recorded at least ten times. The rearrangement links TRBV24-1 to TRBJ2-1; 10 bases line up with TRBD2. The V gene end was trimmed by 3 bases and the J gene end by 0 bases; junction bases not matched to a gene: 1. The CDR3 covers 16 residues. Per the germline V gene, CDR1 is KGHDR and CDR2 is SFDVKD. Here the CDR3 reads CATSDPSGSSYNEQFF. The CDR3 DNA reads as TGTGCCACCAGTGATCCTAGCGGGAGCTCCTACAATGAGCAGTTCTTC.